This T cell receptor (beta chain) appears in the sequencing data of a study of T cells in Graves' hyperthyroidism and ophthalmopathy. Looked up from germline, CDR1 is SGHAT and CDR2 is FQNNGV. The CDR3 totals 13 residues. Researchers amplified the TCR beta CDR3 regions from RNA transcripts. The primer set for the first-round RT-PCR of the TCR CDR3 was HTBI. TCRdb ran MiXCR on the multiplex PCR reads and lists one entry per CDR3 protein. The sample consists of roughly 350,000 distinct CDR3 sequences, approximately 15% of them appearing once. This clonotype turned up a few times. A much larger clone is a single base away; this may be a read error. Orbital computed tomography and thyroid ultrasound, together with serum TRAb and thyroxine and clinical symptoms, were used for diagnoses.

The specimen sequenced was blood. The TCR was taken from a woman in her 30s with Graves' hyperthyroidism. The chain has TRBV11-2 and TRBJ1-6; no definite D call. The CDR3 DNA reads as TGTGCCAGCGGCTTAGATGCCCATTCACCCCTCCACTTT. Its translation is CASGLDAHSPLHF. The whole variable domain, filled in from reference TRBV11-2 and TRBJ1-6, reads EAGVAQSPRYKIIEKRQSVAFWCNPISGHATLYWYQQILGQGPKLLIQFQNNGVVDDSQLPKDRFSAERLKGVDSTLKIQPAKLEDSAVYLCASGLDAHSPLHFGNGTRLTVT.